This TCR beta chain was sequenced in a study of blood T cell repertoires in COVID-19. The protocol was immunoSEQ multiplex PCR, while the TCRdb copy is restricted to in-frame clones and leaves out a portion. In the table there are some 250,000 clones, approximately 84% of which are singletons. Trimming removed 0 bases from V and 2 bases from J; junction bases left unmatched: 9. CDR1 SGHRS and CDR2 YFSETQ come from the germline V gene. The CDR3 is 18 residues long. Sequencing was done on a sample of PBMCs or T cells enriched from blood (not recorded which). This clonotype was obtained from a middle-aged man who had recovered from COVID-19. The chain couples TRBV5-1 to TRBJ2-5, with 11 bases lining up with TRBD2. The chain's CDR3 is CASSLAAQGLAAQETQYF. The CDR3 DNA follows: TGCGCCAGCAGCTTGGCCGCGCAGGGACTAGCGGCACAAGAGACCCAGTACTTC.